This TCR beta chain was recorded in a study of breast tumors, draining lymph nodes, adjacent tissues. With 4 bases clipped from V and 7 bases from J, the junction kept 14 bases outside the gene matches. Germline V gene sequence: CDR1 DFQATT, CDR2 SNEGSKA (reference sequence). The CDR3 contains 16 residues. MiXCR, applied by TCRdb to the multiplex PCR reads, yields one record per CDR3 protein. In the table there are more than 20,000 distinct CDR3 sequences, 20% to 25% of which are singletons. Study conclusions and caveats: Data only fit, rather than demonstrated, lymph node origin of most tumor T cells. Compared with basal-like, luminal-like tumors shared significantly more repertoire with nontumor tissue. Tumors had less TCR diversity than lymph nodes, more than nontumor tissue.

This clonotype was recorded many times. Its target is not known. The sequenced material came from breast tumor tissue. The sequence derives from a female donor with breast cancer. Some clones in this sample may be carry-over from other donors' samples. The V call is TRBV20-1, the J call TRBJ2-7; the match to TRBD2 covers 12 bases. CDR3 DNA: TGCAGTGCTAATTACGGTCTAGCGGGGGGGGGGAGGGAGCAGTACTTC. It codes for CSANYGLAGGGREQYF.